The 4 T cell receptor beta chains below all came from one sample that was sequenced in a study of blood T cell repertoires in COVID-19. Produced via immunoSEQ multiplex PCR; TCRdb's table is partial and in-frame only. The table lists roughly 260,000 clones, 82% of them singletons, with roughly 3.1% in the top ten. Sequencing was done on a sample of peripheral blood. The receptors stem from a woman younger than 30 with acute or convalescent COVID-19.

This rearrangement joins TRBV6-6 to TRBJ2-5; 7 bases match TRBD1. CDR1 MNHNY and CDR2 SVGAGI come from the germline V gene (reference sequence). The CDR3 is made up of 13 amino acids. V trimming: 10 bases; J trimming: 4 bases; junction bases outside the gene matches: 9. The CDR3 DNA follows: TGTGCCACCTCGGGACAGAACGTAGAGACCCAGTACTTC. Protein: CATSGQNVETQYF.

The rearrangement uses TRBV27 and TRBJ1-1, with a possible D match to TRBD1 (6 bases). Germline assignment: CDR1 MNHEY and CDR2 SMNVEV (reference sequence). This CDR3 comprises 15 residues. Trimming removed 1 base from V and 1 base from J, with 10 bases in between. CDR3 sequence (DNA): TGTGCCAGCAGTTTATTCGGGGGGCCGAACACTGAAGCTTTCTTT. It yields the protein CASSLFGGPNTEAFF.

The chain combines TRBV5-1 with TRBJ2-1; the match to TRBD2 covers 10 bases. Germline V lookup: CDR1 SGHRS, CDR2 YFSETQ. This CDR3 region has 15 residues. The ends lost 5 bases at V and 5 bases at J; junction bases unmatched: 7. In DNA, the CDR3 is TGCGCCAGCAGAAGGACTAGCGGCCGAAACAATGAGCAGTTCTTC. Encoded protein: CASRRTSGRNNEQFF.

The rearrangement uses TRBV27 and TRBJ1-5; the match to TRBD1 covers 10 bases. The V segment lost 6 bases and the J segment 7 bases; nucleotides outside the gene matches: 12. The germline V gene has CDR1 MNHEY and CDR2 SMNVEV (reference sequence). The CDR3 runs to 16 residues. The CDR3 sequence: CASSSLGQGRGQPQHF. The CDR3 region has the DNA TGTGCCAGCAGCTCATTGGGACAGGGGAGAGGGCAGCCCCAGCATTTT.